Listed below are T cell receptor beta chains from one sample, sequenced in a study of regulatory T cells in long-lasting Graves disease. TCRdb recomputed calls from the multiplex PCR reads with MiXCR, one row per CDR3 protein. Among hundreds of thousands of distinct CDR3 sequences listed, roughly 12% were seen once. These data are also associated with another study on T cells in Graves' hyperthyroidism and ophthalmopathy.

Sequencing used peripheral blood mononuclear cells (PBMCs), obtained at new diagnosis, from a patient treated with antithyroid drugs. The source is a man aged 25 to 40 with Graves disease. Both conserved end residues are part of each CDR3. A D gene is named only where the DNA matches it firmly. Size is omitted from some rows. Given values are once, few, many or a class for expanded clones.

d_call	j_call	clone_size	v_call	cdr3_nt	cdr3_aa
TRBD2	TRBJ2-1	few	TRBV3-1	TGTGCCAGCAGCCAAGACCCGCGGGAGGCCATCAATGAGCAGTTCTTC	CASSQDPREAINEQFF
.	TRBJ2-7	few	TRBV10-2	TGCGCCAGCAGTGACAGGGTTCCCTACGAGCAGTACTTC	CASSDRVPYEQYF
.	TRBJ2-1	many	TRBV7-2	TGTGCCAGCAACCTGGGGGTTCACAATGAGCAGTTCTTC	CASNLGVHNEQFF
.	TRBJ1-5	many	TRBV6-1	TGTGCCACCAGATGGGAGAGCTATCAGCCCCAGCATTTT	CATRWESYQPQHF
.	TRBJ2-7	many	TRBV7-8	TGTGCCAGCAGCCAAGGGACTCAGGGTGGCCACGAGCAGTACTTC	CASSQGTQGGHEQYF
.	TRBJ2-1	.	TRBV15	TGTGCCACCAGCAGAGATCTTAGCGATGAGCAGTTCTTC	CATSRDLSDEQFF
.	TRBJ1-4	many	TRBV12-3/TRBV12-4	TGTGCCAGCAGTTATGGGGGGGACGGCATTAATGAAAAACTGTTTTTT	CASSYGGDGINEKLFF
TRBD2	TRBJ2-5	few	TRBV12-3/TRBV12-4	TGTGCCAGCAGGACCGGACTAGCATTCAGTGAGACCCAGTACTTC	CASRTGLAFSETQYF
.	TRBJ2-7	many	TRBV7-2	TGTGCCAGCAGTGAGCTGGGGGAGCAGTACTTC	CASSELGEQYF
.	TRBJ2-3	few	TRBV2	TGTGCCAGTCGGGTCGGCACTAACACAGATACGCAGTATTTT	CASRVGTNTDTQYF
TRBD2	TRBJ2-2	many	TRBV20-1	TGCAGTGCTCTAGCGGGAGTCAGGACACGTACCGGGGAGCTGTTTTTT	CSALAGVRTRTGELFF
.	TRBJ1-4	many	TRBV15	TGTGCCACCAGCAGAGATGGTCCGTCTAATGAAAAACTGTTTTTT	CATSRDGPSNEKLFF